What follows are 8 T cell receptor beta chains derived from one specimen sequenced in a study of cytomegalovirus exposure and HLA in healthy donors. Sequencing was performed with immunoSEQ multiplex PCR; in TCRdb, only in-frame clones are kept and a portion is missing. The top ten hold about 0.36% of the sample, which has roughly 250,000 clones, 90% seen once. The sequenced sample was PBMCs. All receptors derive from a woman aged 18-29 years in good health and CMV-seronegative.

As for this clone: This CDR3 is also generated by other DNA sequences in the sample. This rearrangement joins TRBV5-1 to TRBJ1-5; perhaps TRBD1 as D (6 bases). Trimming pared 2 bases from V and 5 bases from J, leaving 8 bases between. CDR1 is SGHRS, CDR2 YFSETQ, per germline. This CDR3 spans 13 amino acids. In nucleotides, the CDR3 is TGCGCCAGCAGCTTACAGGGAGATCAGCCCCAGCATTTT. Its protein product is CASSLQGDQPQHF.

This chain connects TRBV7-9 to TRBJ1-2; D may be TRBD1 (5 bases). The CDR3 loop spans 14 amino acids. Germline-derived CDR1 and CDR2 are SEHNR and FQNEAQ (reference sequence). Trimming stripped 5 bases from V and 3 bases from J, with 13 bases between. CDR3 loop: CASSLGGSDYGYTF. In DNA, the CDR3 is TGTGCCAGCAGCCTCGGGGGGTCGGACTATGGCTACACCTTC.

A single count supports this clone. This chain connects TRBV27 to TRBJ1-6, with 7 positions matching TRBD1. The length of the CDR3 is 16 residues. J lost 5 bases, V lost 7 bases, and 11 bases had no gene match. Germline V gene lookup returns CDR1 MNHEY and CDR2 SMNVEV (reference sequence). In DNA, the CDR3 is TGTGCCAGCACCTATCAGCGAGGGACAGATAATTCACCCCTCCACTTT. Protein product: CASTYQRGTDNSPLHF.

This chain links TRBV19 with TRBJ2-1; 12 bases are a match to TRBD2. The length of the CDR3 is 18 residues. Germline V gene sequence: CDR1 LNHDA, CDR2 SQIVND (reference sequence). With 2 bases clipped from V and 6 bases from J, the junction kept 11 bases outside the gene matches. DNA for the CDR3: TGTGCCAGTAGTATAAGGACCAGACTAGCGGGGGAGTTCAATGAGCAGTTCTTC. It translates to CASSIRTRLAGEFNEQFF.

The chain employs TRBV4-1 and TRBJ2-3, with D perhaps matching TRBD1 (6 bases). Trimming pared 4 bases from V and 2 bases from J, leaving 19 bases between. This CDR3 region has 17 residues. Germline assignment: CDR1 MGHRA and CDR2 YSYEKL. CDR3 nucleotides: TGCGCCAGCAGCCTTTGGAATGGACAGACCCTCACAGATACGCAGTATTTT. It yields the protein CASSLWNGQTLTDTQYF.

V is TRBV7-2 and J is TRBJ1-6; a possible D gene is TRBD1 (5 bases). The CDR3 runs 15 residues. V was cut by 1 base and J by 4 bases, with 8 bases left in between. The V gene's germline CDR1 is SGHTA and CDR2 FQGNSA. This CDR3 reads CASSLDRLYNSPLHF. CDR3 sequence (DNA): TGTGCCAGCAGCTTAGACAGGCTGTATAATTCACCCCTCCACTTT.

The chain carries TRBV5-1 and TRBJ2-5, with a tentative D call TRBD1 (7 bases). Germline CDR1 is SGHRS and CDR2 is YFSETQ. V lost 0 bases, J lost 4 bases, and 22 bases lay in between. This CDR3 has 18 amino acids. The CDR3 DNA follows: TGCGCCAGCAGCTTGGTTGGAGGGACAGTACGCCCCTTAGAGACCCAGTACTTC. The encoded protein is CASSLVGGTVRPLETQYF.

This chain uses TRBV21-1 with TRBJ2-7; TRBD1, the table's D call, was not compared with the DNA. TRBV21-1 constitutes a pseudogene. The CDR3 consists of 23 residues. CDR3 region: CASSKEVADWVINSRQGPYEQYF. CDR3 coding DNA: TGTGCCAGCAGCAAAGAGGTGGCTGATTGGGTCATTAATTCGCGACAGGGTCCCTACGAGCAGTACTTC.